The entry below gives a single T cell receptor (beta chain) sequence along with its context. Its antigen remains unidentified. The sample comes from a study of response to subunit inactivated influenza vaccine. General study points: It was suggested by the authors that few new T cells are recruited by each seasonal influenza vaccination.

MiXCR was run by TCRdb on the RT-PCR reads, yielding one entry per CDR3 protein. The sample contains approximately 300,000 distinct CDR3 sequences, approximately 21% of which appear only once. The CDR3 spans 13 residues. CDR1 is MRHNA and CDR2 is SNTAGT in the germline V gene. V lost 2 bases, J lost 4 bases, and 8 bases lay in between. The clonotype comes from a man between 50 and 69 years old who received an inactivated influenza vaccine. The chain combines TRBV6-4 with TRBJ1-1; D not certain. The sample consisted of PBMCs from blood, taken 21 months after vaccination. The CDR3 protein is CASSDAGSTEAFF. The CDR3 nucleotides are TGTGCCAGCAGTGACGCTGGTTCCACTGAAGCTTTCTTT.